These 28 T cell receptor beta chains came from one sample sequenced in a study of blood T cell repertoires in COVID-19. Only in-frame clones appear in the TCRdb table, and some are missing; sequencing was by immunoSEQ multiplex PCR. Of 30,000 to 35,000 clones in the sample, 90% were seen once. The specimen sequenced was peripheral blood. These receptors originate from an elderly man with acute or convalescent COVID-19.

The chain combines TRBV7-9 with TRBJ2-5; 9 bases map to TRBD1. Germline V lookup: CDR1 SEHNR, CDR2 FQNEAQ (reference sequence). V gave up 1 base and J gave up 4 bases; unmatched junction bases: 7. This CDR3 has 16 residues. CDR3 coding DNA: TGTGCCAGCAGCTTAGGACAGGGGGGTAGAGGAGAGACCCAGTACTTC. Its translation: CASSLGQGGRGETQYF.

The gene calls are TRBV6-1 and TRBJ2-7, with TRBD2 as a possible D gene (5 bases). CDR3 length: 15 amino acids. Between the trimmed V and J ends, which lost 1 base and 3 bases, there was a span of 13 bases. Germline V gene sequence: CDR1 MNHNS, CDR2 SASEGT. This chain's CDR3 is CASSEERASFYEQYF. CDR3 bases: TGTGCCAGCAGTGAAGAGAGGGCTAGCTTCTACGAGCAGTACTTC.

The V call is TRBV3-1 (or the pseudogene TRBV3-2), the J call TRBJ1-5; D gene unclear. This CDR3 has 13 residues. In germline, CDR1 is LGHDT, CDR2 YNNKEL (reference sequence). With 4 bases removed from V and 1 base from J, the gap between germline ends came to 5 bases. The CDR3 nucleotides are TGTGCCAGCAGCCGGCAGAGCAATCAGCCCCAGCATTTT. Translated: CASSRQSNQPQHF.

This rearrangement joins TRBV7-3 to TRBJ2-3; possible D gene TRBD2, 5 bases. Per germline, CDR1 SGHTA and CDR2 FQGTGA. CDR3 length: 13 amino acids. The V end lost 5 bases, the J end lost 3 bases, and 9 bases lay between the germline ends. In nucleotides, the CDR3 is TGTGCCAGCAGCCCTACTAGGACAGATACGCAGTATTTT. Translating it yields CASSPTRTDTQYF.

This rearrangement joins TRBV19 to TRBJ2-7, with 7 bases fitting TRBD1. The V segment lost 5 bases and the J segment 4 bases; nucleotides outside the gene matches: 8. This CDR3 comprises 14 residues. Germline CDR1 reads LNHDA; CDR2 reads SQIVND (reference sequence). The CDR3 reads CASSPLGTVYEQYF. CDR3 nucleotide sequence: TGTGCCAGTAGTCCCCTGGGGACAGTTTACGAGCAGTACTTC.

This chain uses TRBV7-9 with TRBJ1-1; D uncertain. V lost 5 bases, J lost 0 bases, and 7 bases lay in between. Per germline, CDR1 SEHNR and CDR2 FQNEAQ (reference sequence). The CDR3 is 13 residues long. The DNA for the CDR3 is TGTGCCAGCAGCCCGCAGTTGAACACTGAAGCTTTCTTT. Translation gives CASSPQLNTEAFF.

The chain links TRBV3-1 (or the pseudogene TRBV3-2) to TRBJ2-6; TRBD1 agrees at 11 bases. The CDR3 sequence is 17 residues long. Germline V gene data show CDR1 as LGHDT and CDR2 as YNNKEL (reference sequence). The V segment lost 5 bases and the J segment 0 bases; nucleotides outside the gene matches: 3. The CDR3 region has the DNA TGTGCCAGCAGCACCGGGACAGGGGGCTCTGGGGCCAACGTCCTGACTTTC. Protein product: CASSTGTGGSGANVLTF.

The rearrangement links TRBV29-1 to TRBJ1-1; 7 nucleotides agree with TRBD1. This CDR3 is 14 amino acids long. Germline V lookup: CDR1 SQVTM, CDR2 ANQGSEA. Trimming took 6 bases from V and 1 from J; bases not matched to a gene: 8. CDR3 residues: CSVVRQGGNTEAFF. The CDR3 coding sequence is TGCAGCGTAGTCCGCCAGGGGGGGAACACTGAAGCTTTCTTT.

V usage is TRBV2 and J usage is TRBJ2-5; 9 positions agree with TRBD2. CDR3 length: 15 amino acids. J gave up 5 bases and V 6 bases, and 10 bases lay outside the gene matches. From germline, CDR1 is SNHLY and CDR2 FYNNEI. For the CDR3, the DNA is TGTGCCAGCAGAGTGACGGGGCTAGCGGGGGAGACCCAGTACTTC. This sequence encodes CASRVTGLAGETQYF.

The V call is TRBV12-3 or TRBV12-4, the J call TRBJ2-7; D is possibly TRBD1 (6 bases). V shed 6 bases and J shed 3 bases, with 9 bases lying between them. The CDR3 loop spans 12 amino acids. The CDR3 DNA sequence: TGTGCCAGCAGGGGACAAGGCTACGAGCAGTACTTC. Translating gives CASRGQGYEQYF.

The chain recombines TRBV28 with TRBJ1-2; 7 bases match TRBD1. The CDR3 is made up of 13 amino acids. CDR1 is MDHEN and CDR2 is SYDVKM in the germline V gene. The V and J ends lost 6 bases and 4 bases, in that order; junction bases with no gene match: 5. The CDR3: CASRMGQTYGYTF. The CDR3, as DNA: TGTGCCAGCAGAATGGGACAGACCTATGGCTACACCTTC.

This chain uses TRBV24-1 with TRBJ1-5; TRBD1 might be the D (6 bases). The CDR3 covers 15 residues. Per germline, CDR1 KGHDR and CDR2 SFDVKD. V lost 7 bases to trimming and J lost 1 base, with 13 bases between them. The CDR3 sequence: CATSPGEISNQPQHF. The DNA for the CDR3 is TGTGCCACCAGCCCAGGGGAAATAAGCAATCAGCCCCAGCATTTT.

The chain couples TRBV30 to TRBJ2-1, with 10 nucleotides matching TRBD1. The CDR3 has 13 amino acids. CDR1 is GTSNPN, CDR2 SVGIG, per germline (reference sequence). V trimming: 5 bases; J trimming: 3 bases; junction bases outside the gene matches: 1. CDR3 loop: CAWRDRGYNEQFF. The DNA for the CDR3 is TGTGCCTGGCGGGACAGGGGCTACAATGAGCAGTTCTTC.

This chain connects TRBV2 to TRBJ2-5; 13 bases are a match to TRBD2. Germline trimming cut 6 bases from V and 3 bases from J; bases unmatched to any gene: 4. The CDR3 is 15 amino acids. The germline CDR1 and CDR2 sequences are SNHLY and FYNNEI. The CDR3 region is CASRTGTSGKETQYF. The CDR3, as DNA: TGTGCCAGCAGGACGGGGACTAGCGGGAAAGAGACCCAGTACTTC.

The chain is built from TRBV21-1 and TRBJ2-2; the table's D gene call, TRBD1, was not cross checked with the DNA. TRBV21-1 is a documented pseudogene. There are 18 residues in the CDR3. The CDR3 is CASSKALLRGLNTGELFF. The CDR3 DNA follows: TGTGCCAGCAGCAAAGCGCTTTTGAGGGGGCTGAACACCGGGGAGCTGTTTTTT.

Here the CDR3 reads CASSQEMAEWPQHF. For the CDR3, the DNA is TGCGCCAGCAGCCAAGAAATGGCTGAATGGCCCCAGCATTTT. The rearrangement joins TRBV4-1 to TRBJ1-5, with D unclear. The CDR3 runs to 14 residues. CDR1 is MGHRA, CDR2 YSYEKL, per germline. The V end was cut by 0 bases, the J end by 9 bases, with 12 bases between.

The CDR3 loop reads CASSIDRGNGGYTF. CDR3 sequence (DNA): TGTGCCAGTAGTATCGACAGGGGAAACGGTGGCTACACCTTC. This chain links TRBV19 with TRBJ1-2, with 8 bases fitting TRBD1. The CDR3 runs 14 residues. Losses at the gene ends were 3 bases for V and 7 bases for J; bases not matched to a gene: 7. CDR1 is LNHDA, CDR2 SQIVND, per germline (reference sequence).

The chain links TRBV6-6 to TRBJ1-4, with TRBD1 matching 8 bases. Trimming at V came to 8 bases and at J to 3 bases, leaving 8 bases not matched to a gene. The CDR3 spans 15 residues. Per the germline V gene, CDR1 is MNHNY and CDR2 is SVGAGI (reference sequence). The CDR3 here is CASRLLGQANEKLFF. Written as DNA, the CDR3 is TGTGCCAGCCGTCTACTGGGACAGGCTAATGAAAAACTGTTTTTT.

The rearrangement uses TRBV19 and TRBJ1-2; D may be TRBD1 (6 bases). The CDR3 extends over 14 amino acids. Germline CDR1 and CDR2: LNHDA and SQIVND (reference sequence). Trimming shortened V by 7 bases and J by 4 bases, and 16 bases separated the two germline ends. The CDR3 nucleotides read TGTGCCAGTACAGGGGCCCCGGGCCCCTATGGCTACACCTTC. Translated: CASTGAPGPYGYTF.

The chain uses TRBV24-1 and TRBJ2-2; tentatively, D is TRBD1 (5 bases). Trimming left V 3 bases short and J 4 bases short, with 14 bases between. The CDR3 sequence is 16 residues long. The V gene's germline CDR1 is KGHDR and CDR2 SFDVKD. The CDR3 here is CATSDPLPGPTGELFF. CDR3 nucleotide sequence: TGTGCCACCAGTGATCCCCTGCCAGGGCCCACCGGGGAGCTGTTTTTT.

This rearrangement joins TRBV2 to TRBJ1-3; D possibly corresponds to TRBD1 (5 bases). Germline CDR1 and CDR2: SNHLY and FYNNEI. V was trimmed by 5 bases and J by 3 bases, leaving 14 bases between them. This CDR3 is 15 amino acids long. CDR3 sequence reads: CASSPLQGGGNTIYF. DNA of the CDR3: TGTGCCAGCAGTCCCCTCCAGGGTGGTGGAAACACCATATATTTT.

This chain uses TRBV29-1 with TRBJ2-2, with D possibly TRBD2 on 7 matching bases. Germline CDR1 is SQVTM and CDR2 is ANQGSEA. Trimming took 6 bases from V and 6 from J, leaving 17 bases between them. The CDR3 runs to 14 residues. CDR3 coding DNA: TGCAGCGTCCTAGGGGGGGAAAGGGCCGGGGAGCTGTTTTTT. Amino acid sequence: CSVLGGERAGELFF.

This chain joins TRBV5-1 and TRBJ2-2; 9 bases map to TRBD2. The CDR3 loop spans 17 amino acids. The germline gives CDR1 SGHRS, CDR2 YFSETQ. The V and J ends lost 0 bases and 7 bases, in that order; junction bases with no gene match: 10. CDR3 DNA sequence: TGCGCCAGCAGCTTGGCCGTGGCGGGGGGGCCAAACGGGGAGCTGTTTTTT. Its protein product is CASSLAVAGGPNGELFF.

This clone showed up just once. V and J are TRBV13 and TRBJ2-5; tentative D call: TRBD2 (5 bases). The CDR3 has 14 residues. Germline V CDR1 and CDR2: PRHDT, FYEKMQ (reference sequence). V lost 5 bases, J lost 5 bases, and 15 bases lay in between. The CDR3 DNA follows: TGTGCCAGCAGCCCAATGGGGAAGCGGGAGACCCAGTACTTC. Encoded protein: CASSPMGKRETQYF.

The V call is TRBV10-3, the J call TRBJ1-5; D call uncertain. Trimming stripped 6 bases from V and 5 bases from J, with 11 bases between. Per the germline V gene, CDR1 is ENHRY and CDR2 is SYGVKD. The CDR3 is 13 amino acids. CDR3 DNA: TGTGCCATCAGGGCTGAAGGAGATCAGCCCCAGCATTTT. This encodes CAIRAEGDQPQHF.

There are a few counts of this clone. The CDR3 nucleotides read TGTGCCAGCAGTTCTACAGGGGGCTACTATGGCTACACCTTC. This sequence encodes CASSSTGGYYGYTF. The chain carries TRBV6-5 and TRBJ1-2, with 9 bases lining up with TRBD1. Per germline, CDR1 MNHEY and CDR2 SVGAGI. J was trimmed by 3 bases and V by 4 bases; bases with no gene match: 3. The CDR3 runs to 14 residues.

The V gene is TRBV3-1 (or the pseudogene TRBV3-2), the J gene TRBJ1-1, with no clear D. Trimming removed 2 bases at V and 1 base at J, with 8 bases between. This CDR3 comprises 14 residues. The germline V gene has CDR1 LGHDT and CDR2 YNNKEL (reference sequence). This CDR3 reads CASSQQDRNTEAFF. The CDR3 DNA is TGTGCCAGCAGCCAACAGGATAGGAACACTGAAGCTTTCTTT.

This chain joins TRBV14 and TRBJ2-1; 9 nucleotides line up with TRBD1. Germline CDR1 SGHDN, CDR2 FVKESK. The CDR3 has 16 residues. Losses at the gene ends were 1 base for V and 4 bases for J; bases not matched to a gene: 5. This CDR3 reads CASSQVGQGLYNEQFF. CDR3 nucleotide sequence: TGTGCCAGCAGCCAAGTCGGACAGGGGTTATACAATGAGCAGTTCTTC.